The sequence of this TCR beta chain was determined in a study of radiotherapy plus CTLA-4 blockade in lung cancer. Study background: Objective responses were seen in 15% to 20% of patients, disease control in more than 30%. Whole-study results and caveats: TCR clones of tumor origin grew in blood after radiotherapy plus ipilimumab.

Enrolled patients, whose metastatic non-small-cell lung cancer was chemo-refractory, received focal radiation plus CTLA-4 blockade with ipilimumab. The method was immunoSEQ multiplex PCR; TCRdb's version includes in-frame clones alone and lacks a portion of them. Of roughly 62,000 clones in the sample, around 77% were seen once. The V and J ends lost 2 bases and 6 bases respectively, with 13 bases between them. Germline-derived CDR1 and CDR2 are KGHSH and LQKENI. The CDR3 covers 14 residues. Concerning this clone itself: Antigen unknown.

Sequencing used peripheral blood, obtained from a patient treated with radiotherapy plus ipilimumab. This sequence originates from a human donor with non-small cell lung cancer who had a complete response to radiotherapy plus ipilimumab. J is TRBJ1-1 and V is TRBV18; D might be TRBD1 (5 bases). CDR3 region: CASSPSGGQAEAFF. In DNA form, the CDR3 reads TGTGCCAGCTCACCATCAGGAGGACAAGCTGAAGCTTTCTTT.